The clone carrying this TCR beta chain was seen more than once but under ten times. This sample is drawn from a study of OX40 agonist ivuxolimab in advanced cancers. Germline values: CDR1 MDHEN, CDR2 SYDVKM. J lost 6 bases, V lost 3 bases, and 9 bases had no gene match. This CDR3 comprises 15 residues. Assay: immunoSEQ multiplex PCR; the TCRdb copy retains only in-frame clones and omits some. The sample lists tens of thousands of clones; 75% to 85% were seen once. The chain is built from TRBV28 and TRBJ1-2; 8 bases are shared with TRBD1. The sample was CD4+ or CD8+ T cells sorted from blood, taken in a trial of the OX40 agonist ivuxolimab. This clonotype was obtained from an adult with an advanced solid tumor such as melanoma, head and neck, liver or kidney cancer. CDR3 region: CASSFIPQGADGYTF. The CDR3 DNA sequence: TGTGCCAGCAGTTTTATTCCGCAGGGGGCTGATGGCTACACCTTC.